The source of this T cell receptor (beta chain) is a study of cytomegalovirus exposure and HLA in healthy donors. About this clone itself: Antigen: not known.

PCR involved 60 Vbeta and 13 Jbeta primers. The protocol was immunoSEQ multiplex PCR, while the TCRdb copy is restricted to in-frame clones and leaves out a portion. The sample yields 87,000 or so clones, around 8% seen once. Study-level findings and limits: TCR beta V- and J-gene trimming was later associated with a missense DCLRE1C variant. Rarity characterized most TCR sequences, yet some public TCRs appeared in many donors. According to a later analysis, donors in an Asian-associated ancestry cluster reportedly had fewer N-insertions than the roughly 640-donor mean.

The CDR3 has 12 amino acids. The V gene lost 0 bases and the J gene lost 9 bases, with 9 bases spanning the gap. Germline V gene data show CDR1 as SGHRS and CDR2 as YFSETQ. Material for sequencing was PBMCs. The gene calls are TRBV5-1 and TRBJ1-1, with D unclear. This TCR derives from a man aged 50 or older in good health and CMV-seronegative. In DNA form, the CDR3 reads TGCGCCAGCAGCTTGGACGAGAGCCAAGCTTTCTTT. Translated: CASSLDESQAFF.